These 32 T cell receptor beta chains were sequenced from one sample in a study of shared T cell receptors in the human thymus. Profiled with immunoSEQ multiplex PCR; TCRdb holds only in-frame clones, not every one. The data hold about 500,000 clones, with about 84% observed a single time. The data were also submitted as part of a second study, on human thymus T cells.

Sequencing was done on a sample of thymocytes. These receptors were taken from a boy less than two years old with a congenital heart defect.

The V call is TRBV20-1, the J call TRBJ1-2; a weak D match, TRBD1 (6 bases). Germline CDR1 is DFQATT and CDR2 is SNEGSKA (reference sequence). The CDR3 totals 10 residues. CDR3 bases: TGCACTGCCACAGGGTCTGGCTACACCTTC. Translating gives CTATGSGYTF.

The rearrangement uses TRBV4-3 and TRBJ2-3; D remains unclear. The CDR3 is 15 amino acids. V lost 0 bases and J 2 bases, leaving 9 bases between the germline ends. Germline-derived CDR1 and CDR2 are LGHNA and YSLEER. CDR3 bases: TGCGCCAGCAGCCAAGATTGGCAGGACACAGATACGCAGTATTTT. As protein: CASSQDWQDTDTQYF.

This clone was observed a few times. Because the CDR3's place on the DNA is in doubt, the DNA is left out and the CDR3 is given as listed by TCRdb. The chain is built from TRBV21-1 and TRBJ1-5; TRBD1, as called in the table, went unchecked against the DNA. TRBV21-1 is a pseudogene. From its first to its last residue, the CDR3 has 15 amino acids. Here the CDR3 reads CASSKVGQGNQPQHF.

This clone was picked up one time. The chain joins TRBV4-2 to TRBJ2-3; 8 bases line up with TRBD2. The germline V gene has CDR1 LGHNA and CDR2 YNFKEQ. CDR3 length: 15 residues. Germline trimming cut 5 bases from V and 4 bases from J; bases unmatched to any gene: 8. The chain's CDR3 is CASSETSASPDTQYF. The DNA for the CDR3 is TGTGCCAGCAGCGAGACTAGCGCCTCTCCAGATACGCAGTATTTT.

The genes are TRBV4-3 and TRBJ2-3; 8 bases align to TRBD2. Losses at the gene ends were 1 base for V and 3 bases for J; bases not matched to a gene: 6. The CDR3 sequence is 16 residues long. From germline, CDR1 is LGHNA and CDR2 YSLEER. CDR3 loop: CASSQVTGGPTDTQYF. The CDR3 DNA follows: TGCGCCAGCAGCCAAGTAACGGGAGGGCCGACAGATACGCAGTATTTT.

Only one count was recorded for this clone. This chain uses TRBV4-3 with TRBJ2-3; TRBD2 matches 9 bases. Germline CDR1 reads LGHNA; CDR2 reads YSLEER. The CDR3 is 17 amino acids. The junction had 7 bases not matched to a gene; V was cut back by 1 base and J by 2 bases. CDR3 loop: CASSQVPSGKNTDTQYF. The CDR3 DNA sequence: TGCGCCAGCAGCCAAGTTCCTAGCGGGAAGAACACAGATACGCAGTATTTT.

The rearrangement links TRBV10-1 to TRBJ1-1; a possible D gene is TRBD1 (5 bases). V lost 6 bases and J 1 base, leaving 9 bases between the germline ends. The CDR3 extends over 13 amino acids. CDR1 and CDR2 (germline): WNHNN, SYGVQD (reference sequence). CDR3 sequence: CASSDDRNTEAFF. The CDR3 nucleotides are TGCGCCAGCAGCGACGACAGGAACACTGAAGCTTTCTTT.

This chain connects TRBV5-1 to TRBJ2-5; 10 nucleotides line up with TRBD2. Germline V gene data show CDR1 as SGHRS and CDR2 as YFSETQ. With V trimmed by 7 bases and J by 4 bases, 10 bases remained unmatched. This CDR3 has 15 residues. In nucleotides, the CDR3 is TGCGCCAGCCATTCCGGGACTAGCGTTTTAGAGACCCAGTACTTC. The encoded protein is CASHSGTSVLETQYF.

The J gene is TRBJ2-1, the V gene TRBV15; 7 bases agree with TRBD2. CDR1 is LNHNV and CDR2 is YYDKDF in the germline V gene (reference sequence). This CDR3 contains 13 residues. J was trimmed by 7 bases and V by 7 bases; bases with no gene match: 7. The CDR3 DNA is TGTGCCACCACGAGGGAGGGCCTTAATGAGCAGTTCTTC. Translated, it gives CATTREGLNEQFF.

J is TRBJ2-7 and V is TRBV28; 9 nucleotides match TRBD1. The germline V gene has CDR1 MDHEN and CDR2 SYDVKM. Trimming cost V 5 bases and J 0 bases; bases outside gene matches: 5. This CDR3 spans 15 amino acids. CDR3 nucleotide sequence: TGTGCCAGCAGTCGGACAGGGGCCAACTCCTACGAGCAGTACTTC. This codes for CASSRTGANSYEQYF.

This clone was seen just once. This chain links TRBV28 with TRBJ1-4, with D perhaps matching TRBD1 (5 bases). Trimming stripped 2 bases from V and 8 bases from J, with 18 bases between. Per germline, CDR1 MDHEN and CDR2 SYDVKM. There are 16 residues in the CDR3. This CDR3 is CASSLGREVACEKLFF. CDR3 nucleotide sequence: TGTGCCAGCAGTTTAGGCAGGGAGGTGGCCTGCGAAAAACTGTTTTTT.

The chain's CDR3 is CASSLGARQGKDEQYF. The DNA of the CDR3 is TGTGCCAGCAGCTTAGGAGCTCGACAGGGTAAGGACGAGCAGTACTTC. The V call is TRBV7-8, the J call TRBJ2-7; 7 bases line up with TRBD1. The CDR3 loop spans 16 amino acids. With 1 base clipped from V and 5 bases from J, the junction kept 11 bases outside the gene matches. Germline assignment: CDR1 SGHVS and CDR2 FQNEAQ.

Concerning this clone: The sample holds other DNA sequences that translate to the same CDR3. The chain has TRBV9 and TRBJ2-1; 8 bases map to TRBD2. V lost 0 bases to trimming and J lost 7 bases; unmatched junction nucleotides: 0. Germline CDR1 SGDLS, CDR2 YYNGEE. The CDR3 is made up of 13 amino acids. The CDR3 nucleotides are TGTGCCAGCAGCGTAGCGGGGGGGAATGAGCAGTTCTTC. It translates to CASSVAGGNEQFF. The full variable domain, completed using reference TRBV9 and TRBJ2-1, is DSGVTQTPKHLITATGQRVTLRCSPRSGDLSVYWYQQSLDQGLQFLIQYYNGEERAKGNILERFSAQQFPDLHSELNLSSLELGDSALYFCASSVAGGNEQFFGPGTRLTVL.

A few counts support this clone. The genes are TRBV5-1 and TRBJ1-2; perhaps TRBD1 as D (5 bases). From germline, CDR1 is SGHRS and CDR2 YFSETQ. The CDR3 has 13 amino acids. V gave up 2 bases and J gave up 8 bases, with 13 bases separating them. The CDR3 DNA reads TGCGCCAGCAGCTTCAGGGAAATGGAAGGCTACACCTTC. Amino acid sequence: CASSFREMEGYTF.

The chain links TRBV19 to TRBJ2-2; tentative D call: TRBD2 (6 bases). V was trimmed by 9 bases and J by 3 bases, leaving 14 bases between them. The CDR3 has 14 residues. Germline assignment: CDR1 LNHDA and CDR2 SQIVND (reference sequence). The CDR3 DNA reads TGTGCCAGCAAAAGGGAGGTGGACACCGGGGAGCTGTTTTTT. It codes for CASKREVDTGELFF.

The chain employs TRBV27 and TRBJ2-1, with D maybe TRBD1 (5 bases). This CDR3 is 14 amino acids long. Germline assignment: CDR1 MNHEY and CDR2 SMNVEV (reference sequence). Trimming shortened V by 6 bases and J by 0 bases, and 9 bases separated the two germline ends. This CDR3 reads CASSNGHSYNEQFF. In nucleotides, the CDR3 is TGTGCCAGCAGCAACGGACACTCCTACAATGAGCAGTTCTTC.

The CDR3 spells CASSLAGAAETQYF. In DNA, the CDR3 is TGTGCCAGCAGCTTGGCGGGAGCAGCTGAGACCCAGTACTTC. The chain employs TRBV5-6 and TRBJ2-5; possibly TRBD2 for D (6 bases). Germline V gene lookup returns CDR1 SGHDT and CDR2 YYEEEE. The CDR3 covers 14 residues. The V end lost 0 bases, the J end lost 5 bases, and 11 bases lay between the germline ends.

The V and J genes are TRBV4-3 and TRBJ2-1; TRBD2 agrees at 11 bases. The length of the CDR3 is 18 residues. The germline CDR1 and CDR2 sequences are LGHNA and YSLEER. The V segment lost 2 bases and the J segment 2 bases; nucleotides outside the gene matches: 8. The CDR3 nucleotides are TGCGCCAGCAGCCAACCGGGACTAGCGGCGGGAACCTACAATGAGCAGTTCTTC. Translating it yields CASSQPGLAAGTYNEQFF.

The rearrangement joins TRBV5-6 to TRBJ2-7; TRBD2 is a possible D gene (5 bases). This CDR3 is 14 amino acids long. CDR1 and CDR2 from the germline V gene are SGHDT and YYEEEE. The ends were cut back, 0 bases at V and 9 bases at J, with 16 bases in the middle. CDR3 in amino acids: CASSLAIVLEGQYF. CDR3 DNA: TGTGCCAGCAGCTTGGCCATCGTCCTCGAGGGGCAGTACTTC. Full variable domain (outside the CDR3, taken from reference TRBV5-6 and TRBJ2-7): DAGVTQSPTHLIKTRGQQVTLRCSPKSGHDTVSWYQQALGQGPQFIFQYYEEEERQRGNFPDRFSGHQFPNYSSELNVNALLLGDSALYLCASSLAIVLEGQYFGPGTRLTVT.

The chain carries TRBV10-1 and TRBJ2-7, with 8 positions matching TRBD1. Germline CDR1 reads WNHNN; CDR2 reads SYGVQD (reference sequence). The CDR3 length is 15 residues. The J segment lost 3 bases and the V segment lost 5 bases, leaving 9 bases of the junction unmatched. The CDR3 bases are TGCGCCAGCAGTCAAGACAGGGGCCACAACTACGAGCAGTACTTC. Amino acids: CASSQDRGHNYEQYF.

This sequence joins TRBV7-9 and TRBJ2-2, with a possible D match to TRBD1 (5 bases). The CDR3 loop spans 17 amino acids. Germline V gene lookup returns CDR1 SEHNR and CDR2 FQNEAQ (reference sequence). V lost 2 bases and J 4 bases, leaving 17 bases between the germline ends. CDR3 in amino acids: CASSLIPVRVSTGELFF. The CDR3 region has the DNA TGTGCCAGCAGCTTAATCCCGGTCAGGGTGAGCACCGGGGAGCTGTTTTTT.

This clone was detected only a few times. This chain uses TRBV4-3 with TRBJ1-4; TRBD1 is a possible D gene (6 bases). The V gene's germline CDR1 is LGHNA and CDR2 YSLEER. Trimming left V 4 bases short and J 5 bases short, with 17 bases between. This CDR3 is built from 16 residues. Written as DNA, the CDR3 is TGCGCCAGCAGCCGTCGACGCGGGGGCGGGAATGAAAAACTGTTTTTT. As protein: CASSRRRGGGNEKLFF.

V usage is TRBV6-4 and J usage is TRBJ2-4; 7 bases fit TRBD1. The CDR3 length is 14 residues. Germline CDR1 reads MRHNA; CDR2 reads SNTAGT. Losses at the gene ends were 3 bases for V and 7 bases for J; bases not matched to a gene: 6. CDR3 nucleotide sequence: TGTGCCAGCAGTGATACGAGACAGGGTAACATTCAGTACTTC. This sequence encodes CASSDTRQGNIQYF.

This chain connects TRBV5-1 to TRBJ2-1, with 11 nucleotides matching TRBD2. Losses at the gene ends were 2 bases for V and 4 bases for J; bases not matched to a gene: 2. The CDR3 is made up of 15 amino acids. Germline CDR1 and CDR2: SGHRS and YFSETQ. CDR3 region: CASSFPSGRYNEQFF. For the CDR3, the DNA is TGCGCCAGCAGCTTCCCTAGCGGGAGGTACAATGAGCAGTTCTTC.

This chain uses TRBV5-1 with TRBJ2-1; 15 bases match TRBD2. CDR3 length: 18 residues. CDR1 and CDR2 (germline): SGHRS, YFSETQ. J gave up 5 bases and V 4 bases, and 10 bases lay outside the gene matches. Written as DNA, the CDR3 is TGCGCCAGCAGCCCCCGGGAGGGACTAGCGGGAGGCCACAATGAGCAGTTCTTC. The encoded protein is CASSPREGLAGGHNEQFF.

The chain joins TRBV6-1 to TRBJ2-7, with 9 bases identical to TRBD2. The CDR3 is made up of 17 amino acids. Germline V gene data show CDR1 as MNHNS and CDR2 as SASEGT. Trimming cost V 1 base and J 2 bases; bases outside gene matches: 9. The CDR3 nucleotides are TGTGCCAGCAGTGAAGACTATAGCGGGAGTGGGACCTACGAGCAGTACTTC. This codes for CASSEDYSGSGTYEQYF.

The chain carries TRBV20-1 and TRBJ2-4, with D unresolved. V lost 2 bases and J lost 9, with 8 bases in between. This CDR3 is built from 11 residues. Germline CDR1 reads DFQATT; CDR2 reads SNEGSKA (reference sequence). CDR3 bases: TGCAGTGCTAGATGGCAGTCCATTCAGTACTTC. This sequence encodes CSARWQSIQYF.

This chain links TRBV6-1 with TRBJ2-1; 13 nucleotides match TRBD2. With V trimmed by 2 bases and J by 8 bases, 12 bases remained unmatched. The germline V gene encodes CDR1 MNHNS and CDR2 SASEGT. The CDR3 totals 18 residues. CDR3 region: CASSETRRTSGSGDEQFF. The DNA of the CDR3 is TGTGCCAGCAGTGAAACTCGCCGGACTAGCGGGAGTGGCGATGAGCAGTTCTTC.

This chain links TRBV29-1 with TRBJ2-3; 8 bases are shared with TRBD1. CDR1 and CDR2 (germline): SQVTM, ANQGSEA. The trim removed 3 bases at V and 2 bases at J, leaving 7 bases unmatched. There are 15 residues in the CDR3. CDR3 amino acids: CSVEGRTGPTDTQYF. The CDR3 DNA reads as TGCAGCGTTGAGGGCAGGACAGGGCCCACAGATACGCAGTATTTT.

The V gene is TRBV11-2, the J gene TRBJ2-7; TRBD2 agrees at 8 bases. This CDR3 has 14 residues. The ends lost 1 base at V and 4 bases at J; junction bases unmatched: 3. Germline loops: CDR1 SGHAT, CDR2 FQNNGV. The CDR3 region has the DNA TGTGCCAGCAGCTTAGTTAGCGGGAAATACGAGCAGTACTTC. Amino acid sequence: CASSLVSGKYEQYF.

V is TRBV4-1 and J is TRBJ2-7; 7 bases are shared with TRBD2. Per the germline V gene, CDR1 is MGHRA and CDR2 is YSYEKL. This CDR3 is built from 16 residues. Trimming at V came to 5 bases and at J to 4 bases, leaving 14 bases not matched to a gene. The CDR3 protein is CASSNHIRDYQYEQYF. CDR3 nucleotides: TGCGCCAGCAGCAATCACATTCGGGACTACCAATACGAGCAGTACTTC.

The chain carries TRBV7-2 and TRBJ2-2; no firm D call. Germline assignment: CDR1 SGHTA and CDR2 FQGNSA. The V gene lost 8 bases and the J gene lost 6 bases, with 10 bases spanning the gap. CDR3 length: 12 amino acids. CDR3 bases: TGTGCCAGCGTTATTCGGGCCGGGGAGCTGTTTTTT. This encodes CASVIRAGELFF.